This T cell receptor beta chain appears in the sequencing data of a study of shared clonotypes between healthy human individuals. Profiled with immunoSEQ multiplex PCR; TCRdb holds only in-frame clones, not every one. The sample shows around 2.3 million clones, under 97% of them seen only once. This CDR3 contains 16 residues. Per the germline V gene, CDR1 is LNHDA and CDR2 is SQIVND (reference sequence). V dropped 3 bases and J dropped 4; count of bases not matched to a gene: 10. Sequenced: naive CD4+ T cells sorted from blood. Subset reported: CD45RA+ positively selected. The sequence was obtained from a man younger than 30 in good health. The chain employs TRBV19 and TRBJ1-1, with TRBD1 matching over 8 bases. The CDR3 DNA reads as TGTGCCAGTAGTATCAGGGGACAGGACCCTATCACTGAAGCTTTCTTT. It translates to CASSIRGQDPITEAFF.